Listed below are T cell receptor beta chains from one sample, sequenced in a study of T cell responses to AZD1222 COVID-19 vaccine. The protocol was immunoSEQ multiplex PCR, while the TCRdb copy is restricted to in-frame clones and leaves out a portion. The sample consists of roughly 120,000 clones, about 88% of them appearing once. The sequenced sample was peripheral blood, obtained on day 0 of AZD1222 vaccination. Source of these receptors: an adult in good health. Each CDR3 is given with its conserved first and last residue. A D gene is named only where the DNA matches it firmly. A clone size is listed for some rows: how often the clone was seen (once, few, many), or a class if it is expanded.

j_gene,abundance,d_gene,v_gene,CDR3nt,CDR3aa
TRBJ1-5,.,.,TRBV9,TGTGCCAGCAGCGTAGGTTTGGGGGGAAGTCAGCCCCAGCATTTT,CASSVGLGGSQPQHF
TRBJ1-1,once,.,TRBV11-3,TGTGCCAGCAGCGCACAGCCGGGTACTGAAGCTTTCTTT,CASSAQPGTEAFF
TRBJ1-1,.,.,TRBV5-1,TGCGCCAGCAGCTTGGTTCCGAGTACGACAGTTGCTAACACTGAAGCTTTCTTT,CASSLVPSTTVANTEAFF
TRBJ1-1,.,.,TRBV6-5,TGTGCCAGCACTCCCGGGGGGACTGAAGCTTTCTTT,CASTPGGTEAFF
TRBJ2-3,.,TRBD1,TRBV3-1/TRBV3-2,TGTGCCAGCAGCGACCGGACAGGGAAGGGCACAGATACGCAGTATTTT,CASSDRTGKGTDTQYF
TRBJ1-1,.,.,TRBV30,TGTGCCTGGAGGGGTGTGGGAGGGATGAACACTGAAGCTTTCTTT,CAWRGVGGMNTEAFF
TRBJ2-7,once,TRBD1,TRBV19,TGTGCCAGTAGTATGGGGCCGAGACAGGGCTCCTACGAGCAGTACTTC,CASSMGPRQGSYEQYF
TRBJ1-6,many,.,TRBV5-6,TGTGCCAGCAGCTTGGGGACCGGCAACAATTCACCCCTCCACTTT,CASSLGTGNNSPLHF
TRBJ2-5,.,TRBD1,TRBV6-5,TGTGCCAGCACCAGTACAGGGGTAAGAGAGACCCAGTACTTC,CASTSTGVRETQYF
TRBJ1-5,.,.,TRBV28,TGTGCCAGCAAATCCGGACGCAATCAGCCCCAGCATTTT,CASKSGRNQPQHF
TRBJ2-7,.,TRBD2,TRBV7-2,TGTGCCAGCAGCCCCCGGACTAGATCGGAGCAGTACTTC,CASSPRTRSEQYF
TRBJ2-1,.,TRBD2,TRBV24-1,TGTGCCACCAGTCGGTCTAGCGGGAGAGACAATGAGCAGTTCTTC,CATSRSSGRDNEQFF
TRBJ2-7,few,.,TRBV27,TGTGCCAGCAGTTTGAGGGAGAACTACGAGCAGTACTTC,CASSLRENYEQYF
TRBJ2-1,.,TRBD2,TRBV19,TGTGCCACGACTAGCGGGAGGGCTGGCAATGAGCAGTTCTTC,CATTSGRAGNEQFF
TRBJ1-2,.,.,TRBV12-2,TGTGCAAGTCGCCTGGGAACAGGGGTAGTTTGTGGCTACACCTTC,CASRLGTGVVCGYTF
TRBJ2-3,.,.,TRBV19,TGTGCCAGTAGTGAGGCAGGTATCGATACGCAGTATTTT,CASSEAGIDTQYF
TRBJ2-5,.,.,TRBV7-8,TGTGCCAGCAGCTTAGCCGGCCCGGGGACCCAGTACTTC,CASSLAGPGTQYF
TRBJ2-7,.,.,TRBV19,TGTGCCAGTAGTCGGGGGTACGAGCAGTACTTC,CASSRGYEQYF
TRBJ1-6,.,.,TRBV15,TGTGCCACCAGCAGAGATTTTTCACCCCTCCACTTT,CATSRDFSPLHF
TRBJ2-7,.,TRBD2,TRBV28,TGTGCCAGCAGTCTGACAAGGACTAGCGGGGCTTCCTACGAGCAGTACTTC,CASSLTRTSGASYEQYF
TRBJ1-2,.,TRBD1,TRBV19,TGTGCCAGTAGCCCCACCGGGACAGGGATTAACTATGGCTACACCTTC,CASSPTGTGINYGYTF
TRBJ2-2,.,.,TRBV18,TGTGCCAGCTCACCACAGGGGAACACCGGGGAGCTGTTTTTT,CASSPQGNTGELFF
TRBJ2-3,.,TRBD2,TRBV24-1,TGTGCCACCAGTGATGCACTAGCGTTAAAGGCAGATACGCAGTATTTT,CATSDALALKADTQYF
TRBJ1-4,.,TRBD1,TRBV28,TGTGCCAGCAGGGGACCGGGACAGGGAGAGGAGGGGGTCAAACTGTTTTTT,CASRGPGQGEEGVKLFF
TRBJ2-3,.,TRBD2,TRBV2,TGTGCCAGTGGGGGACTAGCGAACACAGATACGCAGTATTTT,CASGGLANTDTQYF
TRBJ2-1,.,.,TRBV5-1,TGCGCCAGCAGCTTGGAAGGGAGTCAGTACCATGAGCAGTTCTTC,CASSLEGSQYHEQFF